Below are 3 T cell receptor beta chains sequenced from a single sample in a study of shared clonotypes between healthy human individuals. CD8 cells regarded as naive lacked CD45RO, were positively chosen for CCR7, and omitted terminally differentiated effector memory CD45RA+ cells. Sequencing used immunoSEQ multiplex PCR; TCRdb keeps in-frame clones, though not all of them. The data contain roughly 850,000 clones, 96% of them singletons. The sequencing sample was made of naive CD8+ T cells sorted from blood. The receptors derive from a young man in good health.

This chain links TRBV11-2 with TRBJ2-2, with 16 positions matching TRBD2. CDR1 and CDR2 (germline): SGHAT, FQNNGV. The CDR3 is 16 amino acids. V dropped 5 bases and J dropped 10; count of bases not matched to a gene: 7. The CDR3 DNA follows: TGTGCCAGCAGCCGCGGGACTAGCGGGAGGGCCGAGGAGCTGTTTTTT. Translation: CASSRGTSGRAEELFF.

The chain carries TRBV30 and TRBJ1-4; D is unclear. The V and J ends lost 3 bases and 4 bases respectively, with 18 bases between them. The CDR3 loop spans 16 amino acids. Looked up from germline, CDR1 is GTSNPN and CDR2 is SVGIG (reference sequence). The DNA of the CDR3 is TGTGCCTGGAGCCGGTTCGGGGTCCGGGTTAATGAAAAACTGTTTTTT. It yields the protein CAWSRFGVRVNEKLFF.

The CDR3 here is CASVMWEQYF. As DNA, the CDR3 is TGTGCCAGCGTTATGTGGGAGCAGTACTTC. The chain carries TRBV6-5 and TRBJ2-7; D is uncertain. Germline CDR1 and CDR2: MNHEY and SVGAGI. V lost 8 bases, J lost 7 bases, and 9 bases lay in between. The CDR3 sequence is 10 residues long.